This TCR beta chain originates from a study of T cell repertoires in aging, cancer and after chemotherapy. As for the study in general: Patients with chronic lymphocytic leukemia were sampled before and after fludarabine- or bendamustine-based chemotherapy.

Multiplex touch-down PCR with TRB-A/B primers amplified rearranged V-D-J TRB sequences. TCRdb processed the multiplex PCR reads anew with MiXCR; each CDR3 protein has one entry. Here the sample spans fewer than 8,500 distinct CDR3 sequences, about 31% being singletons. Peripheral blood genomic DNA, not sorted cells or RNA, was the template. The germline CDR1 and CDR2 sequences are MNHEY and SMNVEV (reference sequence). The CDR3 runs 15 residues. V was trimmed by 5 bases and J by 4 bases, leaving 15 bases between them. With respect to this clonotype: The antigen is undetermined.

Study-wide findings and caveats: Compared with age-matched healthy donors, untreated hematological or solid cancer patients showed higher blood TCR clonality. Loss of evenness, beyond lost richness, contributed to age-related TCR diversity decline in cancer patients. Across the chemotherapy interval, each cancer cohort showed higher median generation probability, suggesting thymic rebound.

This clonotype originated in a human donor with a blood cancer. The donor label of this sample is uncertain. The V call is TRBV27, the J call TRBJ2-1; possible D gene TRBD1, 8 bases. The sample comprised blood. The chain's CDR3 is CASSADRGGYNEQFF. The CDR3 bases are TGTGCCAGCAGTGCAGACAGGGGAGGGTACAATGAGCAGTTCTTC.